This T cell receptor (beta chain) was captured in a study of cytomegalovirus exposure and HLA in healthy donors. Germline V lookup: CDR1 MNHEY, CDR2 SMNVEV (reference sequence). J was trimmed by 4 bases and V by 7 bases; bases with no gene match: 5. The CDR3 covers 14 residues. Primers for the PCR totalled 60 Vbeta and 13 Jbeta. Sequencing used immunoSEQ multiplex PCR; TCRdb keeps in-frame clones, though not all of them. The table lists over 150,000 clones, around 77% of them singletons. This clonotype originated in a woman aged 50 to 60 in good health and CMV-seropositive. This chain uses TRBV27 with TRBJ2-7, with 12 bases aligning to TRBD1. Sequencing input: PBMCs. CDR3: CASTPGQGAYEQYF. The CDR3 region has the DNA TGTGCCAGCACCCCGGGACAGGGGGCATACGAGCAGTACTTC.